These 15 T cell receptor beta chains originate from one sample sequenced in a study of shared clonotypes between healthy human individuals. Some clones are missing from TCRdb's copy, which holds only in-frame ones; the method was immunoSEQ multiplex PCR. The sample consists of about 1.9 million clones, 85% to 95% of them appearing once. It was CD45RO-negative cells, positively selected for CCR7, that made up naive CD8 cells, with terminally differentiated effector memory CD45RA+ cells excluded. Sequenced: naive CD8+ T cells from PBMCs. The receptors here all came from a man between 18 and 29 years old in good health. Some clones in this sample may be carry-over from other donors' samples.

The V and J genes are TRBV11-3 and TRBJ2-1; D perhaps matches TRBD2 (6 bases). From germline, CDR1 is SGHNT and CDR2 YENEEA. CDR3 length: 14 residues. Trimming pared 0 bases from V and 4 bases from J, leaving 7 bases between. The CDR3 loop reads CASSLEEGYNEQFF. The CDR3 bases are TGTGCCAGCAGCTTAGAGGAGGGGTACAATGAGCAGTTCTTC.

V usage is TRBV4-1 and J usage is TRBJ1-2; weak D call: TRBD1 (5 bases). CDR3 length: 15 residues. Trimming removed 3 bases from V and 4 bases from J, with 15 bases in between. Germline CDR1 reads MGHRA; CDR2 reads YSYEKL. This CDR3 reads CASSHLIAQVYGYTF. DNA for the CDR3: TGCGCCAGCAGCCATCTCATCGCACAGGTCTATGGCTACACCTTC.

The gene calls are TRBV27 and TRBJ1-4; unclear D gene. CDR1 and CDR2 from the germline V gene are MNHEY and SMNVEV (reference sequence). This CDR3 comprises 15 residues. Trimming stripped 4 bases from V and 1 base from J, with 10 bases between. The CDR3 sequence is CASSSSPRTNEKLFF. DNA of the CDR3: TGTGCCAGCAGTTCTTCCCCCCGAACTAATGAAAAACTGTTTTTT.

The CDR3 bases are TGTGCCAGCGACCCTTTGGGAAACACTGAAGCTTTCTTT. Residues: CASDPLGNTEAFF. This chain joins TRBV6-5 and TRBJ1-1, with no clear D. This CDR3 contains 13 residues. Germline V gene data show CDR1 as MNHEY and CDR2 as SVGAGI. V was pared by 8 bases and J by 2 bases, with 12 bases between.

The rearrangement joins TRBV7-9 to TRBJ2-1; 9 bases map to TRBD1. Germline CDR1 is SEHNR and CDR2 is FQNEAQ (reference sequence). The CDR3 is 15 amino acids. V lost 4 bases and J lost 7; bases outside the gene matches: 8. The CDR3, as DNA: TGTGCCAGCAGCTCTTCGACAGGGGGTATGAATGAGCAGTTCTTC. Its translation: CASSSSTGGMNEQFF.

The V gene is TRBV7-2, the J gene TRBJ2-7; perhaps TRBD1 as D (6 bases). V gave up 5 bases and J gave up 4 bases, with 18 bases separating them. The CDR3 has 15 residues. Germline V gene data show CDR1 as SGHTA and CDR2 as FQGNSA. CDR3 loop: CASSQQGSTNYEQYF. The DNA of the CDR3 is TGTGCCAGCAGCCAACAGGGCTCGACCAATTACGAGCAGTACTTC.

This sequence joins TRBV4-1 and TRBJ2-1, with 12 nucleotides matching TRBD2. The CDR3 contains 16 residues. CDR1 MGHRA and CDR2 YSYEKL come from the germline V gene. The ends lost 3 bases at V and 2 bases at J; junction bases unmatched: 2. CDR3 loop: CASSQRTSGTYNEQFF. CDR3 coding DNA: TGCGCCAGCAGCCAGAGGACTAGCGGGACCTACAATGAGCAGTTCTTC.

This rearrangement joins TRBV6-5 to TRBJ2-2; tentative D call: TRBD1 (5 bases). Trimming took off 2 bases at V and 2 bases at J, with 9 bases between the two ends. Germline CDR1 reads MNHEY; CDR2 reads SVGAGI. CDR3 length equals 15 residues. The chain's CDR3 is CASSYDSPNTGELFF. CDR3 sequence (DNA): TGTGCCAGCAGTTACGACAGTCCAAACACCGGGGAGCTGTTTTTT.

This chain joins TRBV27 and TRBJ2-2; unclear D gene. The CDR3 spans 16 residues. V was shortened by 2 bases and J by 0 bases, with 10 bases between the two germline ends. Germline CDR1 and CDR2: MNHEY and SMNVEV (reference sequence). The CDR3 DNA sequence: TGTGCCAGCAGTTTAGTCAGGACCGCGAACACCGGGGAGCTGTTTTTT. Translating it yields CASSLVRTANTGELFF.

The chain joins TRBV29-1 to TRBJ2-7; maybe TRBD1 (6 bases). V lost 6 bases to trimming and J lost 3 bases, with 15 bases between them. Germline CDR1 and CDR2: SQVTM and ANQGSEA. The CDR3 runs to 13 residues. CDR3: CSVTGTLSYEQYF. CDR3 nucleotides: TGCAGCGTCACCGGGACACTCAGCTACGAGCAGTACTTC.

The chain employs TRBV7-8 and TRBJ2-1; TRBD2 matches 10 bases. Germline assignment: CDR1 SGHVS and CDR2 FQNEAQ. This CDR3 is built from 15 residues. Germline trimming cut 2 bases from V and 7 bases from J; bases unmatched to any gene: 5. CDR3 in amino acids: CASSLRSGRGNEQFF. The CDR3 region has the DNA TGTGCCAGCAGCTTAAGGAGCGGGAGGGGGAATGAGCAGTTCTTC.

This clone was seen a handful of times. The chain employs TRBV13 and TRBJ1-1; 9 nucleotides align to TRBD1. Germline lookup yields CDR1 PRHDT and CDR2 FYEKMQ (reference sequence). The CDR3 extends over 13 amino acids. The V and J ends lost 2 bases and 12 bases, in that order; junction bases with no gene match: 7. CDR3 region: CASSLRGQGTPFF. As DNA, the CDR3 is TGTGCCAGCAGCTTACGAGGACAGGGGACGCCTTTCTTT. The whole variable domain, remainder taken from reference TRBV13 and TRBJ1-1, is AAGVIQSPRHLIKEKRETATLKCYPIPRHDTVYWYQQGPGQDPQFLISFYEKMQSDKGSIPDRFSAQQFSDYHSELNMSSLELGDSALYFCASSLRGQGTPFFGQGTRLTVV.

V gene TRBV19 combines with J gene TRBJ2-3; D is ambiguous. CDR3 length equals 13 residues. V was shortened by 4 bases and J by 10 bases, with 15 bases between the two germline ends. Germline values: CDR1 LNHDA, CDR2 SQIVND (reference sequence). The CDR3 bases are TGTGCCAGTAGTACCTACCGCCCCTACCCGCAGTATTTT. Residues: CASSTYRPYPQYF. The full variable domain, in which reference TRBV19 and TRBJ2-3 provide the parts outside the CDR3, is DGGITQSPKYLFRKEGQNVTLSCEQNLNHDAMYWYRQDPGQGLRLIYYSQIVNDFQKGDIAEGYSVSREKKESFPLTVTSAQKNPTAFYLCASSTYRPYPQYFGPGTRLTVL.

V gene TRBV10-3 combines with J gene TRBJ2-7; TRBD1 is a possible D gene (6 bases). V lost 10 bases, J lost 2 bases, and 15 bases lay in between. Germline V gives CDR1 ENHRY, CDR2 SYGVKD. This CDR3 has 13 amino acids. CDR3 sequence (DNA): TGTGCCACCAGGATTGGACAGACCTACGAGCAGTACTTC. Encoded protein: CATRIGQTYEQYF.

This sequence joins TRBV28 and TRBJ2-7; possible D gene TRBD1, 6 bases. The CDR3 runs to 14 residues. Germline V gives CDR1 MDHEN, CDR2 SYDVKM. V lost 4 bases and J 2 bases, leaving 12 bases between the germline ends. CDR3 DNA: TGTGCCAGCAGTTCCCGGGACAATGCCTACGAGCAGTACTTC. This translates into CASSSRDNAYEQYF.